This TCR beta chain appears in the sequencing data of a study of T-cell memory formation after mild COVID-19. Study summary: Most TCR clusters belonged to a single donor.

This clonotype was picked up a small number of times. Its antigen is as yet unknown. General study findings and limits: Cross-reactive memory apparently joined, as some responding clones appeared in pre-infection memory. The study found contracting CD4+ clones mainly in CM and EM and contracting CD8+ clones in EMRA.

Sample barcodes and UMIs were carried by the TCR alpha and TCR beta cDNA libraries that 5'RACE generated with constant-segment primers. TCRdb independently ran MiXCR on the 5' RACE reads; one entry per CDR3 protein. The sample shows 300,000 to 400,000 distinct CDR3 sequences, roughly 15% of them seen only once. CDR1 and CDR2 from the germline V gene are KGHSH and LQKENI. The CDR3 runs to 15 residues. V lost 6 bases to trimming and J lost 0 bases; unmatched junction nucleotides: 4. The V gene is TRBV18, the J gene TRBJ2-1; 8 nucleotides agree with TRBD2. This sequence was found in a man aged 18-30 years who had mild COVID-19 (a few samples of this study predate the infection). Cell type and time point are not known. The sample comprised PBMCs or a T cell subset sorted from them (not recorded which). This CDR3 is CASSLGLVSYNEQFF. CDR3 in DNA: TGTGCCAGCTCGTTGGGACTAGTCTCCTACAATGAGCAGTTCTTC. The full variable domain, with the rest looked up from reference TRBV18 and TRBJ2-1, is NAGVMQNPRHLVRRRGQEARLRCSPMKGHSHVYWYRQLPEEGLKFMVYLQKENIIDESGMPKERFSAEFPKEGPSILRIQQVVRGDSAAYFCASSLGLVSYNEQFFGPGTRLTVL.